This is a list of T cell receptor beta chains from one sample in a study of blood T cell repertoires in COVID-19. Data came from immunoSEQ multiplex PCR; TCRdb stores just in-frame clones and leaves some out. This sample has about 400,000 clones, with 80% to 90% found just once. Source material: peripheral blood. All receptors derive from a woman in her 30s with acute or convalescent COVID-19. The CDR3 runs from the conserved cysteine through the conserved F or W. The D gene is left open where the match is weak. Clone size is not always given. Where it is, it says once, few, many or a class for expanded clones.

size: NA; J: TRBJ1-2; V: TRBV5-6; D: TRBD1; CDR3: CASSPPFGTGNYGYTF; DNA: TGTGCCAGCAGCCCCCCGTTTGGGACAGGGAACTATGGCTACACCTTC
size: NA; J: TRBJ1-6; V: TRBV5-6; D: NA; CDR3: CASSEIGVWDSPLHF; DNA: TGTGCCAGCAGCGAGATAGGGGTATGGGATTCACCCCTCCACTTT
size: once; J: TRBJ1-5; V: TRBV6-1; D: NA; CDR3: CASSEARQGRRAQHF; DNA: TGTGCCAGCAGTGAAGCGAGGCAGGGCCGCCGGGCCCAGCATTTT
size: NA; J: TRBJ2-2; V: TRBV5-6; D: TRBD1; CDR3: CASRRQGGNTGELFF; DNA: TGTGCCAGCAGAAGACAGGGGGGTAACACCGGGGAGCTGTTTTTT
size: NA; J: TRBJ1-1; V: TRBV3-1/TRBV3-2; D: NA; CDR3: CASSPLHRNTEAFF; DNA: TGTGCCAGCAGCCCGCTACACAGGAACACTGAAGCTTTCTTT
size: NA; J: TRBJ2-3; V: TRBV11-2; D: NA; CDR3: CASSFLLGAPSDTQYF; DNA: TGTGCCAGCAGCTTCCTTTTGGGGGCCCCCTCAGATACGCAGTATTTT
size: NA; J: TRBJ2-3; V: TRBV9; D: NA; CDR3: CASSPLSQSGLTDTQYF; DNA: TGTGCCAGCAGCCCACTCTCTCAAAGCGGTCTCACAGATACGCAGTATTTT
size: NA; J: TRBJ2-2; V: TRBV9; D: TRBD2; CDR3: CASSAGLAGVAGELFF; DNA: TGTGCCAGCAGCGCGGGACTAGCGGGGGTAGCCGGGGAGCTGTTTTTT
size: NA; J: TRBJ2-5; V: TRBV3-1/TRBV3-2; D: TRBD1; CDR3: CASSQDRGTGVGETQYF; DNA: TGTGCCAGCAGCCAAGATCGGGGGACAGGGGTTGGAGAGACCCAGTACTTC
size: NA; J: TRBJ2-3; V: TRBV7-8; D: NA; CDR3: CASSSDPTGLSTDTQYF; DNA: TGTGCCAGCAGCTCGGACCCTACGGGGTTAAGCACAGATACGCAGTATTTT
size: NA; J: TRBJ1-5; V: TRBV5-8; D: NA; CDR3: CASSPTPNQPQHF; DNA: TGTGCCAGCAGCCCGACACCGAATCAGCCCCAGCATTTT
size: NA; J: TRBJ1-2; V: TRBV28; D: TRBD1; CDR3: CASSGDRVYTF; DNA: TGTGCCAGCAGTGGGGACAGGGTCTACACCTTC
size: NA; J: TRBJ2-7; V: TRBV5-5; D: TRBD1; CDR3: CASSWGTGGVRGQYF; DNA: TGTGCCAGCAGCTGGGGGACAGGAGGGGTGCGTGGGCAGTACTTC
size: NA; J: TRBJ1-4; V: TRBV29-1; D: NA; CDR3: CSVQFPGGRTGPGEKLFF; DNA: TGCAGCGTTCAGTTCCCGGGGGGCAGGACCGGACCAGGTGAAAAACTGTTTTTT
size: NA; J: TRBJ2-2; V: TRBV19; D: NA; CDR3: CASSIPGYTGELFF; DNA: TGTGCCAGTAGTATCCCGGGGTACACCGGGGAGCTGTTTTTT
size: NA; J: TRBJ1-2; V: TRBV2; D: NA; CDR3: CASRGGRGRNYGYTF; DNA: TGTGCCAGCAGGGGGGGACGCGGGAGGAACTATGGCTACACCTTC
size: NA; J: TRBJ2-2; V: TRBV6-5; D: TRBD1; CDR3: CASRTRQGENGELFF; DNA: TGTGCCAGCAGAACAAGACAGGGGGAAAACGGGGAGCTGTTTTTT
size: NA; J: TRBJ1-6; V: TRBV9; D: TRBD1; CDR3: CASSPTGQYNSPLHF; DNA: TGTGCCAGCAGCCCGACGGGACAGTATAATTCACCCCTCCACTTT
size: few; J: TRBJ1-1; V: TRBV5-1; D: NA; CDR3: CASSVTASAPNTEAFF; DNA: TGCGCCAGCAGCGTGACAGCCTCCGCACCGAACACTGAAGCTTTCTTT
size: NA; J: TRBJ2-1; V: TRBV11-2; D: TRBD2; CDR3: CASSLGPRLAGTYNEQFF; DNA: TGTGCCAGCAGCTTAGGCCCCCGACTAGCGGGGACCTACAATGAGCAGTTCTTC
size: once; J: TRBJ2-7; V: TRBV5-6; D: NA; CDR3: CASSPEAGNYEQYF; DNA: TGTGCCAGCAGCCCCGAGGCAGGGAACTACGAGCAGTACTTC
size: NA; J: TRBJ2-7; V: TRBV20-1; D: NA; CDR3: CSASPGRGSYEQYF; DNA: TGCAGTGCTAGTCCAGGGAGGGGGTCCTACGAGCAGTACTTC
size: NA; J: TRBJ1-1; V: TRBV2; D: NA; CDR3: CASTDLSAEAFF; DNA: TGTGCCAGCACGGACTTAAGCGCTGAAGCTTTCTTT
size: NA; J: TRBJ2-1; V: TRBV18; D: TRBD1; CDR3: CASSPQDRVYNEQFF; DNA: TGTGCCAGCTCACCCCAGGACAGGGTTTACAATGAGCAGTTCTTC
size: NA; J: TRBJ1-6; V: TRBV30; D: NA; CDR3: CAWSGGNQGSPLHF; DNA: TGTGCCTGGAGTGGTGGTAACCAGGGGTCACCCCTCCACTTT
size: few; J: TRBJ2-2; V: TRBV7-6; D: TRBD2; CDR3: CASSLVLAGGGTGELFF; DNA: TGTGCCAGCAGCTTAGTCCTAGCGGGGGGAGGCACCGGGGAGCTGTTTTTT
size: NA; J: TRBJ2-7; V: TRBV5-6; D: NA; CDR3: CASSPGTHEQYF; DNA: TGTGCCAGCAGCCCGGGTACCCACGAGCAGTACTTC
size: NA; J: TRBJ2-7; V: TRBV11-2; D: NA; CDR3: CASRQGFYEQYF; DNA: TGTGCCAGCAGGCAGGGGTTCTACGAGCAGTACTTC
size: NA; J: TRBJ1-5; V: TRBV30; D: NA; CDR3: CAWSGDSQQPQHF; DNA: TGTGCCTGGAGTGGGGACTCCCAACAGCCCCAGCATTTT
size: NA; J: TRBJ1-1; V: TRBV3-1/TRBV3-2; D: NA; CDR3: CASSSKRGSFSNTEAFF; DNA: TGTGCCAGCAGTTCAAAAAGGGGGTCGTTTTCGAACACTGAAGCTTTCTTT
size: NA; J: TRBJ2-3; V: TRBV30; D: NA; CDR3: CACQITDTQYF; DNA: TGTGCCTGCCAGATCACAGATACGCAGTATTTT
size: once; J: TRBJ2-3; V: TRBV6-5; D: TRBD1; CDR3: CASSYSGRGPTDTQYF; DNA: TGTGCCAGCAGTTACTCGGGCAGGGGGCCGACAGATACGCAGTATTTT
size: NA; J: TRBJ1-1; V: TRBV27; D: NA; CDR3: CASSLGHSNTEAFF; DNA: TGTGCCAGCAGTTTAGGTCACTCGAACACTGAAGCTTTCTTT
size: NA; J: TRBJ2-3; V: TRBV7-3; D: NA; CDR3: CASSLIRVRSDTQYF; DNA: TGTGCCAGCAGCTTAATCCGGGTCCGTTCAGATACGCAGTATTTT
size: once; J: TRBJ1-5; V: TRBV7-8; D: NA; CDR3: CASSLMGQGTNQPQHF; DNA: TGTGCCAGCAGCCTTATGGGGCAGGGGACCAATCAGCCCCAGCATTTT
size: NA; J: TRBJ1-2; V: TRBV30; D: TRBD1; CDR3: CAWSEERIPGGSIRGYTF; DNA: TGTGCCTGGAGCGAAGAGAGGATCCCAGGGGGCTCCATAAGGGGCTACACCTTC
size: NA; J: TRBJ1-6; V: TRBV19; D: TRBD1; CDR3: CASSTDRGRDSPLHF; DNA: TGTGCCAGTAGTACCGACAGGGGTAGAGATTCACCCCTCCACTTT
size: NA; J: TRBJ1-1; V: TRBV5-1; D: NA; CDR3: CASSVQGTDTEAFF; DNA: TGCGCCAGCAGCGTACAGGGTACCGACACTGAAGCTTTCTTT
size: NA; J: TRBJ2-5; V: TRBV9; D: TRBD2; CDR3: CASGGGAPETQYF; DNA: TGTGCCTCTGGCGGGGGGGCCCCCGAGACCCAGTACTTC
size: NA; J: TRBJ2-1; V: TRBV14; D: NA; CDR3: CASSHRNEQFF; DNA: TGTGCCAGCAGCCACCGCAATGAGCAGTTCTTC
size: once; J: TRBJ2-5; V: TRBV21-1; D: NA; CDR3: CASIQVGGANIGETQYF; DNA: TGTGCCAGCATTCAAGTAGGAGGGGCAAATATCGGGGAGACCCAGTACTTC
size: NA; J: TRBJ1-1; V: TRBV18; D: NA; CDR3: CASSLQGVVNTEAFF; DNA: TGTGCCAGCTCACTACAGGGTGTGGTGAACACTGAAGCTTTCTTT
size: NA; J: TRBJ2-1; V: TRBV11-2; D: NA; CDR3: CASSHSGTMGGEQFF; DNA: TGTGCCAGCAGCCATTCAGGGACTATGGGGGGCGAGCAGTTCTTC
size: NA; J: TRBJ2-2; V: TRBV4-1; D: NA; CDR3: CASSQGPGANTGELFF; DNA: TGCGCCAGCAGCCAAGGCCCCGGGGCGAACACCGGGGAGCTGTTTTTT
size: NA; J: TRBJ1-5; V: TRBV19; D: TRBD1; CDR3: CASRNRGPQPQHF; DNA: TGTGCCAGTAGAAACAGGGGGCCTCAGCCCCAGCATTTT
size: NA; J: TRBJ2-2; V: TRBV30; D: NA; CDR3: CAWTGEWAGELFF; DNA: TGTGCCTGGACAGGGGAATGGGCCGGGGAGCTGTTTTTT
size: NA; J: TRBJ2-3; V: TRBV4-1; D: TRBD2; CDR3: CASSQVAGGTDTQYF; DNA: TGCGCCAGCAGCCAAGTAGCGGGGGGAACAGATACGCAGTATTTT
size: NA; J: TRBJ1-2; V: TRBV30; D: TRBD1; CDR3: CAWSVRRRGRGYTF; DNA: TGTGCCTGGAGTGTACGGCGCAGGGGGCGAGGCTACACCTTC
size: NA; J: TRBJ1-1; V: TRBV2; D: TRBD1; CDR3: CASSRDSKAFF; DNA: TGTGCCAGCAGCCGGGACAGTAAAGCTTTCTTT
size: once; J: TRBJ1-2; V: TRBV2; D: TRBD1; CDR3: CASSDRKTGIVWGYTF; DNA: TGTGCCAGCAGTGACCGAAAGACAGGGATAGTTTGGGGCTACACCTTC
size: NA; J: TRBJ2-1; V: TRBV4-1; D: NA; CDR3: CASSPLGGAYNEQFF; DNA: TGCGCCAGCAGCCCACTTGGGGGGGCGTACAATGAGCAGTTCTTC
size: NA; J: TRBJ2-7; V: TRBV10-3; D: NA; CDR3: CATRQGGAYEQYF; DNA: TGTGCCACCAGACAAGGCGGGGCTTACGAGCAGTACTTC
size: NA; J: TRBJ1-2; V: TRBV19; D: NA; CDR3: CASSAGQRYYGYTF; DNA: TGTGCCAGTAGTGCCGGACAGAGATACTATGGCTACACCTTC
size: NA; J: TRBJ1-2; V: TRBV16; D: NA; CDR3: CASSQQRSGYTF; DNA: TGTGCCAGCAGCCAACAGCGGAGTGGCTACACCTTC
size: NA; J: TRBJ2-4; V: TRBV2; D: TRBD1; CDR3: CASSETGAKNIQYF; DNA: TGTGCCAGCAGTGAGACAGGGGCCAAAAACATTCAGTACTTC
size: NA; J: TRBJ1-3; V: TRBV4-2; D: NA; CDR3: CASSQELDRTVAGNTIYF; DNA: TGTGCCAGCAGCCAAGAATTAGATCGCACGGTAGCTGGAAACACCATATATTTT
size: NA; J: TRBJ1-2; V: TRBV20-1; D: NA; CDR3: CSASSAANYGYTF; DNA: TGCAGTGCTAGTTCGGCGGCTAACTATGGCTACACCTTC
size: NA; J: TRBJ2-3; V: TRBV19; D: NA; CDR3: CASRWGEEDTQYF; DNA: TGTGCCAGTAGATGGGGGGAAGAAGATACGCAGTATTTT